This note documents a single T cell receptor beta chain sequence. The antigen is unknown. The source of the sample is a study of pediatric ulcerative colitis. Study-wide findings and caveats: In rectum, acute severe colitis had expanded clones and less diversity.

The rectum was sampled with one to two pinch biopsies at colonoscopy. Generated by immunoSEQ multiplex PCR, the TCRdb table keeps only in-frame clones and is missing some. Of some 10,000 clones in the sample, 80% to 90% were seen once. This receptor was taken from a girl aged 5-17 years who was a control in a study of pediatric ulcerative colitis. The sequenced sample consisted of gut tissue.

The CDR3 region is CASSFRGARYEQYF. DNA for the CDR3: TGTGCCAGCAGCTTTCGGGGGGCCAGGTACGAGCAGTACTTC. The genes are TRBV13 and TRBJ2-7; tentatively, D is TRBD2 (7 bases). Germline V gene data show CDR1 as PRHDT and CDR2 as FYEKMQ (reference sequence). Between the trimmed V and J ends, which lost 3 bases and 4 bases, there was a span of 13 bases. This CDR3 is built from 14 residues. The entire variable domain, with the rest obtained from reference TRBV13 and TRBJ2-7, is as follows: AAGVIQSPRHLIKEKRETATLKCYPIPRHDTVYWYQQGPGQDPQFLISFYEKMQSDKGSIPDRFSAQQFSDYHSELNMSSLELGDSALYFCASSFRGARYEQYFGPGTRLTVT.